A selection of T cell receptor beta chains follows, all from one sample in a study of blood T cell repertoires in COVID-19. The method was immunoSEQ multiplex PCR; TCRdb's version includes in-frame clones alone and lacks a portion of them. The table has about 150,000 clones, approximately 83% seen once; the top ten hold roughly 2.9%. The sample consisted of peripheral blood. These receptors all stem from a woman aged 55-70 years with acute or convalescent COVID-19. The CDR3 runs from the conserved cysteine through the conserved F or W. A D gene is named only where the DNA matches it firmly. Only part of the rows carry a size: once, few, many, or a class if the clone is expanded.

abundance: .
j_gene: TRBJ1-1
v_gene: TRBV28
d_gene: TRBD1
CDR3aa: CASRQGAVTEAFF
CDR3nt: TGTGCCAGCAGACAGGGGGCGGTCACTGAAGCTTTCTTT

abundance: .
j_gene: TRBJ1-6
v_gene: TRBV11-3
d_gene: .
CDR3aa: CASSLTRNSPLHF
CDR3nt: TGTGCCAGCAGCTTGACACGTAATTCACCCCTCCACTTT

abundance: .
j_gene: TRBJ1-1
v_gene: TRBV3-1/TRBV3-2
d_gene: TRBD1
CDR3aa: CASSAGQGLGSGNTEAFF
CDR3nt: TGTGCCAGCAGCGCGGGACAGGGCTTAGGTAGTGGTAACACTGAAGCTTTCTTT

abundance: .
j_gene: TRBJ1-1
v_gene: TRBV25-1
d_gene: .
CDR3aa: CASSEHTGTLNTEAFF
CDR3nt: TGTGCCAGCAGTGAACACACAGGGACCTTGAACACTGAAGCTTTCTTT

abundance: once
j_gene: TRBJ2-5
v_gene: TRBV24-1
d_gene: TRBD1
CDR3aa: CATSDPGQGKGETQYF
CDR3nt: TGTGCCACCAGTGATCCGGGACAGGGCAAGGGAGAGACCCAGTACTTC

abundance: .
j_gene: TRBJ1-1
v_gene: TRBV6-6
d_gene: .
CDR3aa: CASSSDKTLGDTEAFF
CDR3nt: TGTGCCAGCAGTAGCGACAAGACCCTAGGGGACACTGAAGCTTTCTTT

abundance: .
j_gene: TRBJ1-2
v_gene: TRBV5-6
d_gene: .
CDR3aa: CASSPRLRSNYGYTF
CDR3nt: TGTGCCAGCAGCCCGCGACTCCGTTCTAACTATGGCTACACCTTC

abundance: .
j_gene: TRBJ1-2
v_gene: TRBV5-6
d_gene: TRBD1
CDR3aa: CASSLRQGSNYGYTF
CDR3nt: TGTGCCAGCAGCTTAAGACAGGGCAGTAACTATGGCTACACCTTC

abundance: .
j_gene: TRBJ1-2
v_gene: TRBV5-1
d_gene: TRBD1
CDR3aa: CASSIDRADGYTF
CDR3nt: TGCGCCAGCAGCATTGACAGGGCGGATGGCTACACCTTC

abundance: once
j_gene: TRBJ2-6
v_gene: TRBV19
d_gene: TRBD2
CDR3aa: CASSPRGRGTTGANVLTF
CDR3nt: TGTGCCAGTAGTCCCCGCGGGAGGGGAACAACTGGGGCCAACGTCCTGACTTTC

abundance: once
j_gene: TRBJ1-5
v_gene: TRBV6-6
d_gene: TRBD1
CDR3aa: CASSYQGTGDNQPQHF
CDR3nt: TGTGCCAGCAGTTACCAAGGGACAGGGGACAATCAGCCCCAGCATTTT

abundance: .
j_gene: TRBJ2-7
v_gene: TRBV5-1
d_gene: TRBD2
CDR3aa: CASSLPAGGPHEQYF
CDR3nt: TGCGCCAGCAGCTTGCCAGCGGGGGGGCCCCACGAGCAGTACTTC

abundance: .
j_gene: TRBJ2-3
v_gene: TRBV18
d_gene: TRBD1
CDR3aa: CASSPRTGADTQYF
CDR3nt: TGTGCCAGCTCACCACGGACAGGAGCAGATACGCAGTATTTT

abundance: .
j_gene: TRBJ1-1
v_gene: TRBV3-1/TRBV3-2
d_gene: .
CDR3aa: CASSRQGQLNTEAFF
CDR3nt: TGTGCCAGCAGCCGTCAGGGGCAATTGAACACTGAAGCTTTCTTT

abundance: .
j_gene: TRBJ1-6
v_gene: TRBV27
d_gene: .
CDR3aa: CASTTGRGHNSPLHF
CDR3nt: TGTGCCAGCACGACGGGGAGGGGCCACAATTCACCCCTCCACTTT

abundance: .
j_gene: TRBJ2-3
v_gene: TRBV7-8
d_gene: .
CDR3aa: CASSRYIDTQYF
CDR3nt: TGTGCCAGCAGCCGCTATATTGATACGCAGTATTTT

abundance: .
j_gene: TRBJ1-5
v_gene: TRBV12-5
d_gene: TRBD1
CDR3aa: CASGLPPGQSKQPQHF
CDR3nt: TGTGCTAGTGGTTTGCCACCGGGACAGTCCAAACAGCCCCAGCATTTT

abundance: medium-sized
j_gene: TRBJ2-7
v_gene: TRBV5-1
d_gene: TRBD1
CDR3aa: CASSIDRGGYEQYF
CDR3nt: TGCGCCAGCAGCATAGACAGGGGGGGCTACGAGCAGTACTTC

abundance: .
j_gene: TRBJ1-2
v_gene: TRBV4-1
d_gene: .
CDR3aa: CASSQPPPTGLGYGYTF
CDR3nt: TGCGCCAGCAGCCAGCCCCCCCCCACAGGGCTGGGCTATGGCTACACCTTC

abundance: few
j_gene: TRBJ2-3
v_gene: TRBV19
d_gene: TRBD1
CDR3aa: CASISGTGRTDTQYF
CDR3nt: TGTGCCAGTATCTCCGGGACAGGGCGGACAGATACGCAGTATTTT

abundance: .
j_gene: TRBJ1-2
v_gene: TRBV5-1
d_gene: TRBD1
CDR3aa: CASSPTDRSEGYTF
CDR3nt: TGCGCCAGCAGCCCCACGGACAGGAGCGAAGGCTACACCTTC

abundance: .
j_gene: TRBJ1-1
v_gene: TRBV30
d_gene: .
CDR3aa: CAWTTRRGVSNPEAFF
CDR3nt: TGTGCCTGGACCACACGACGCGGGGTATCAAACCCTGAAGCTTTCTTT

abundance: .
j_gene: TRBJ2-5
v_gene: TRBV6-5
d_gene: .
CDR3aa: CASSRGGQETQYF
CDR3nt: TGTGCCAGCAGTAGGGGTGGGCAAGAGACCCAGTACTTC

abundance: few
j_gene: TRBJ1-1
v_gene: TRBV6-2/TRBV6-3
d_gene: .
CDR3aa: CASSYSAGTTNTEAFF
CDR3nt: TGTGCCAGCAGTTACTCAGCCGGGACAACGAACACTGAAGCTTTCTTT

abundance: .
j_gene: TRBJ1-3
v_gene: TRBV25-1
d_gene: .
CDR3aa: CATGGGGNTIYF
CDR3nt: TGTGCCACCGGGGGGGGCGGAAACACCATATATTTT

abundance: .
j_gene: TRBJ1-6
v_gene: TRBV25-1
d_gene: .
CDR3aa: CASSEQPVNQGSPLHF
CDR3nt: TGTGCCAGCAGTGAACAACCTGTGAACCAGGGTTCACCCCTCCACTTT

abundance: .
j_gene: TRBJ2-3
v_gene: TRBV5-4
d_gene: .
CDR3aa: CASSLDRSTDTQYF
CDR3nt: TGTGCCAGCAGCCTAGACAGGAGCACAGATACGCAGTATTTT

abundance: .
j_gene: TRBJ1-1
v_gene: TRBV20-1
d_gene: .
CDR3aa: CVATGNEAFF
CDR3nt: TGCGTAGCGACGGGGAATGAAGCTTTCTTT

abundance: few
j_gene: TRBJ2-1
v_gene: TRBV2
d_gene: TRBD2
CDR3aa: CASSVGTRGNEQFF
CDR3nt: TGTGCCAGCAGTGTGGGGACTAGAGGCAATGAGCAGTTCTTC

abundance: .
j_gene: TRBJ1-4
v_gene: TRBV6-2/TRBV6-3
d_gene: TRBD1
CDR3aa: CASSSGTGGYEKLFF
CDR3nt: TGTGCCAGCAGTTCCGGGACAGGGGGCTATGAAAAACTGTTTTTT

abundance: .
j_gene: TRBJ1-6
v_gene: TRBV11-2
d_gene: .
CDR3aa: CASSPNPSSYNSPLHF
CDR3nt: TGTGCCAGCAGCCCAAATCCCAGCTCCTATAATTCACCCCTCCACTTT

abundance: once
j_gene: TRBJ2-3
v_gene: TRBV5-8
d_gene: .
CDR3aa: CASSLGRSTDTQYF
CDR3nt: TGTGCCAGCAGCTTGGGGCGGAGCACAGATACGCAGTATTTT